Each of the 13 T cell receptor beta chains below was sequenced from the same sample in a study of T cell responses to AZD1222 COVID-19 vaccine. Some clones are missing from TCRdb's copy, which holds only in-frame ones; the method was immunoSEQ multiplex PCR. The table lists about 84,000 clones, 70% to 90% of them singletons. The source material was peripheral blood, sampled on day 0 of AZD1222 vaccination. These receptors were taken from an adult in good health.

The chain has TRBV5-1 and TRBJ2-1; no clear D gene. This CDR3 contains 15 residues. Germline V gene sequence: CDR1 SGHRS, CDR2 YFSETQ. Trimming stripped 0 bases from V and 1 base from J, with 8 bases between. CDR3 coding DNA: TGCGCCAGCAGCTTGGGGGCAATATCCTACAATGAGCAGTTCTTC. It translates to CASSLGAISYNEQFF. Drawing the rest from reference TRBV5-1 and TRBJ2-1, the complete variable domain is KAGVTQTPRYLIKTRGQQVTLSCSPISGHRSVSWYQQTPGQGLQFLFEYFSETQRNKGNFPGRFSGRQFSNSRSEMNVSTLELGDSALYLCASSLGAISYNEQFFGPGTRLTVL.

V usage is TRBV30 and J usage is TRBJ2-3, with D possibly being TRBD2 (5 bases). This CDR3 has 15 amino acids. The ends were cut back, 4 bases at V and 2 bases at J, with 16 bases in the middle. Germline-derived CDR1 and CDR2 are GTSNPN and SVGIG (reference sequence). The CDR3 bases are TGTGCCTGGAAGAGGCTAGCCCAATCCACAGATACGCAGTATTTT. It translates to CAWKRLAQSTDTQYF.

The chain recombines TRBV18 with TRBJ2-3; D possibly matches TRBD1 or TRBD2 (5 bases each). The germline V gene has CDR1 KGHSH and CDR2 LQKENI. This CDR3 spans 15 amino acids. Deletions cut 6 bases from V and 2 bases from J, with 15 bases between. The CDR3 sequence: CASSRPLGDTDTQYF. The CDR3 DNA is TGTGCCAGCTCGCGGCCTTTGGGGGACACAGATACGCAGTATTTT.

This chain connects TRBV2 to TRBJ1-4; D perhaps matches TRBD1 (6 bases). V dropped 6 bases and J dropped 7 bases, with 12 bases sitting between them. The CDR3 has 13 amino acids. Germline CDR1 is SNHLY and CDR2 is FYNNEI. CDR3 region: CASRREGGEKLFF. CDR3 in DNA: TGTGCCAGCAGAAGAGAGGGGGGTGAAAAACTGTTTTTT.

V usage is TRBV14 and J usage is TRBJ1-1, with a tentative D call TRBD1 (6 bases). Per germline, CDR1 SGHDN and CDR2 FVKESK. The CDR3 contains 13 residues. V shed 7 bases and J shed 5 bases, with 14 bases lying between them. This CDR3 reads CASIGTLGTEAFF. CDR3 sequence (DNA): TGTGCCAGCATAGGGACATTGGGGACTGAAGCTTTCTTT. The full variable domain, rest sourced from reference TRBV14 and TRBJ1-1, is EAGVTQFPSHSVIEKGQTVTLRCDPISGHDNLYWYRRVMGKEIKFLLHFVKESKQDESGMPNNRFLAERTGGTYSTLKVQPAELEDSGVYFCASIGTLGTEAFFGQGTRLTVV.

This chain connects TRBV7-9 to TRBJ1-5; D unresolved. V lost 1 base, J lost 4 bases, and 8 bases lay in between. CDR1 is SEHNR, CDR2 FQNEAQ, per germline (reference sequence). The CDR3 runs to 14 residues. The CDR3 reads CASSLGGFNQPQHF. CDR3 nucleotides: TGTGCCAGCAGCTTAGGAGGATTTAATCAGCCCCAGCATTTT.

The gene calls are TRBV11-3 and TRBJ2-1, with TRBD2 matching 7 bases. This CDR3 spans 14 amino acids. After removal of 5 bases from V and 4 bases from J, the junction contained 5 bases not matched to a gene. Germline CDR1 and CDR2: SGHNT and YENEEA. CDR3 in DNA: TGTGCCAGCAGCGGGGAGGGGACTTACAATGAGCAGTTCTTC. This encodes CASSGEGTYNEQFF.

The chain recombines TRBV6-2 or TRBV6-3 with TRBJ2-5, with a possible D match to TRBD2 (7 bases). The CDR3 is made up of 16 amino acids. Germline CDR1 is MNHEY and CDR2 is SVGEGT. Trimming stripped 4 bases from V and 4 bases from J, with 19 bases between. The CDR3 DNA is TGTGCCAGCAGTTCTTACGGGGGGCAGAAAGGAGAGACCCAGTACTTC. It encodes CASSSYGGQKGETQYF.

The chain couples TRBV2 to TRBJ1-1; a possible D gene is TRBD1 (6 bases). Germline CDR1 is SNHLY and CDR2 is FYNNEI. V was trimmed by 0 bases and J by 9 bases, leaving 14 bases between them. CDR3 size: 14 residues. The CDR3 DNA is TGTGCCAGCAGTGAAGCTGGGGGCGCATTAAAAGCTTTCTTT. Translated: CASSEAGGALKAFF.

The rearrangement joins TRBV30 to TRBJ1-3, with D possibly TRBD1 on 6 matching bases. Trimming left V 2 bases short and J 2 bases short, with 7 bases between. This CDR3 region has 13 residues. Germline lookup yields CDR1 GTSNPN and CDR2 SVGIG (reference sequence). CDR3 sequence reads: CAWSSGAGNTIYF. CDR3 nucleotides: TGTGCCTGGAGTTCAGGGGCTGGAAACACCATATATTTT.

This clone is a singleton in its sample. The gene calls are TRBV10-1 and TRBJ2-5; 7 nucleotides line up with TRBD2. J was trimmed by 1 base and V by 4 bases; bases with no gene match: 9. CDR3 length equals 16 residues. Germline CDR1 is WNHNN and CDR2 is SYGVQD (reference sequence). This CDR3 reads CASSAGASGLQETQYF. CDR3 sequence (DNA): TGCGCCAGCAGTGCCGGGGCTAGCGGCCTCCAAGAGACCCAGTACTTC.

The V gene is TRBV5-1, the J gene TRBJ2-7; 7 bases are shared with TRBD1. The CDR3 is 14 amino acids. Germline values: CDR1 SGHRS, CDR2 YFSETQ. With V trimmed by 4 bases and J by 3 bases, 7 bases remained unmatched. In nucleotides, the CDR3 is TGCGCCAGCAGCCCCGGACAGGCGAACTACGAGCAGTACTTC. Its translation: CASSPGQANYEQYF.

This clone was recorded once. The chain couples TRBV11-2 to TRBJ2-2; no firm D call. Trimming took off 4 bases at V and 6 bases at J, with 0 bases between the two ends. The CDR3 runs 10 residues. Germline V CDR1 and CDR2: SGHAT, FQNNGV. This chain's CDR3 is CASSSGELFF. The CDR3 bases are TGTGCCAGCAGCTCCGGGGAGCTGTTTTTT.